A single sample is the source of the 17 T cell receptor beta chains below, sequenced in a study of T-cell reconstitution after alpha-beta-depleted transplantation in children. Unique molecular identifiers were used to barcode this TCRbeta library. Each CDR3 protein is one row after TCRdb ran MiXCR on the PCR reads. Of hundreds of thousands of distinct CDR3 sequences listed, approximately 14% were seen once; the top ten hold 0.79%. This specimen consisted of PBMCs, obtained before TCRalphabeta/CD19-depleted stem cell transplant. The receptors stem from a girl between 2 and 10 years old with congenital amegakaryocytic thrombocytopenia, due to receive a stem cell transplant.

This clonotype occurred a few times. The chain links TRBV7-3 to TRBJ1-1, with D hard to call. Looked up from germline, CDR1 is SGHTA and CDR2 is FQGTGA. This CDR3 is built from 13 residues. Trimming cost V 1 base and J 6 bases, with 9 bases left between them. CDR3 residues: CASSLMLQSEAFF. The CDR3 bases are TGTGCCAGCAGCTTAATGCTCCAGTCTGAAGCTTTCTTT.

The rearrangement links TRBV24-1 to TRBJ2-3; TRBD1 is a possible D gene (8 bases). This CDR3 has 17 residues. Germline CDR1 and CDR2: KGHDR and SFDVKD. V shed 0 bases and J shed 6 bases, with 18 bases lying between them. CDR3 loop: CATSDLLPTGEGDTQYF. The CDR3 coding sequence is TGTGCCACCAGTGATTTGCTGCCGACAGGGGAGGGGGATACGCAGTATTTT.

The J gene is TRBJ2-3, the V gene TRBV21-1; the table's D gene call, TRBD2, was not cross checked with the DNA. TRBV21-1 is given as a pseudogene. The CDR3 contains 19 residues. Here the CDR3 reads CASSFNEGLAILQGDTQYF. DNA of the CDR3: TGTGCCAGCAGCTTTAATGAGGGGCTAGCGATACTCCAAGGGGATACGCAGTATTTT.

The genes are TRBV18 and TRBJ2-1, with 8 positions matching TRBD2. The CDR3 is 17 residues long. V lost 2 bases and J lost 4; bases outside the gene matches: 10. The germline V gene has CDR1 KGHSH and CDR2 LQKENI. The CDR3 is CASSPIGAGDAYNEQFF. The CDR3 DNA sequence: TGTGCCAGCTCACCAATCGGAGCGGGGGACGCTTACAATGAGCAGTTCTTC.

This clonotype occurred a few times. The V gene is TRBV5-1, the J gene TRBJ2-1; D is ambiguous. The germline V gene encodes CDR1 SGHRS and CDR2 YFSETQ. This CDR3 comprises 14 residues. V was trimmed by 0 bases and J by 9 bases, leaving 13 bases between them. The CDR3 sequence: CASSLVLSGAEQFF. DNA of the CDR3: TGCGCCAGCAGCTTGGTTCTCTCGGGCGCTGAGCAGTTCTTC. Filled out from reference TRBV5-1 and TRBJ2-1, the complete variable domain reads KAGVTQTPRYLIKTRGQQVTLSCSPISGHRSVSWYQQTPGQGLQFLFEYFSETQRNKGNFPGRFSGRQFSNSRSEMNVSTLELGDSALYLCASSLVLSGAEQFFGPGTRLTVL.

This clonotype was seen many times. V gene TRBV20-1 combines with J gene TRBJ2-7; D is perhaps TRBD2 (6 bases). The germline V gene has CDR1 DFQATT and CDR2 SNEGSKA (reference sequence). The V and J ends lost 5 bases and 5 bases respectively, with 13 bases between them. This CDR3 has 12 amino acids. CDR3 amino acids: CSASGSPDEQYF. CDR3 DNA: TGCAGTGCTTCCGGGAGTCCCGACGAGCAGTACTTC.

There are many counts of this clonotype. The chain uses TRBV10-2 and TRBJ1-5, with 10 bases aligning to TRBD1. CDR3 length: 15 residues. V shed 3 bases, J shed 6 bases, and the junction held 5 bases outside the gene matches. CDR1 is WSHSY and CDR2 is SAAADI in the germline V gene. CDR3 sequence (DNA): TGCGCCAGCAGTGAAGGACAGGGGGAGATTCAGCCCCAGCATTTT. Amino acids: CASSEGQGEIQPQHF.

This clonotype has a handful of counts. The rearrangement uses TRBV20-1 and TRBJ2-7; D call uncertain. V lost 4 bases and J lost 0, with 16 bases in between. This CDR3 is 15 amino acids long. Germline CDR1 and CDR2: DFQATT and SNEGSKA (reference sequence). The CDR3 reads CSAKDVKDYSYEQYF. CDR3 DNA: TGCAGTGCTAAAGATGTGAAAGATTACTCCTACGAGCAGTACTTC.

With respect to this clonotype: Because it lacks the conserved phenylalanine or tryptophan at the end, this CDR3 is likely a read error. The rearrangement uses TRBV20-1 and TRBJ2-1; 8 bases fit TRBD2. The CDR3 is 13 amino acids. The junction had 5 bases not matched to a gene; V was cut back by 6 bases and J by 4 bases. Germline CDR1 and CDR2: DFQATT and SNEGSKA (reference sequence). CDR3 in DNA: TGCAGTGCCTCCCCTAGCGGGTACAATGAGCAGTTCTAC. This gives the protein CSASPSGYNEQFY.

This clonotype appeared a few times. The rearrangement links TRBV12-3 or TRBV12-4 to TRBJ2-3; D may match TRBD1 or TRBD2 (5 bases each). The length of the CDR3 is 15 residues. Trimming cost V 6 bases and J 5 bases, with 18 bases left between them. CDR3 protein: CASRYAPQGRDTQYF. CDR3 in DNA: TGTGCCAGCAGATATGCCCCTCAGGGACGAGATACGCAGTATTTT.

The chain carries TRBV15 and TRBJ2-7; D is possibly TRBD1 (5 bases). CDR1 is LNHNV and CDR2 is YYDKDF in the germline V gene (reference sequence). The V and J ends lost 0 bases and 1 base respectively, with 10 bases between them. The CDR3 is 15 residues long. In DNA form, the CDR3 reads TGTGCCACCAGCAGAGACGATCAGGGATCCTACGAGCAGTACTTC. Protein sequence: CATSRDDQGSYEQYF.

This clonotype has a count of ten or more. The chain uses TRBV25-1 and TRBJ2-7; D unclear. CDR3 length: 17 residues. CDR1 MGHDK and CDR2 SYGVNS come from the germline V gene. Trimming shortened V by 1 base and J by 6 bases, and 22 bases separated the two germline ends. Here the CDR3 DNA reads TGTGCCAGCAGTGAATTTGGCCCCGGAGCTCTGAGTCGCGAGCAGTACTTC. Translation gives CASSEFGPGALSREQYF.

This clonotype came up many times. The CDR3 sequence is CASSYGLGGGELFF. The CDR3 DNA sequence: TGTGCCAGCAGTTACGGGCTCGGGGGCGGGGAGCTGTTTTTT. This rearrangement joins TRBV6-5 to TRBJ2-2; a possible D gene is TRBD2 (6 bases). Germline loops: CDR1 MNHEY, CDR2 SVGAGI. The CDR3 has 14 residues. Trimming removed 2 bases at V and 7 bases at J, with 11 bases between.

Comments on this clonotype: A much larger clone differs by one base, so this may be a read error. The chain joins TRBV11-2 to TRBJ1-2; 7 nucleotides align to TRBD1. The CDR3 has 13 residues. Germline V gene sequence: CDR1 SGHAT, CDR2 FQNNGV. With V trimmed by 10 bases and J by 8 bases, 13 bases remained unmatched. The CDR3 protein is CANTLQGRGGYTF. DNA for the CDR3: TGTGCCAACACGTTACAGGGGAGGGGCGGCTACACCTTC.

At least ten counts were recorded for this clonotype. The rearrangement links TRBV5-1 to TRBJ2-1; 16 bases are a match to TRBD2. The germline V gene encodes CDR1 SGHRS and CDR2 YFSETQ. The CDR3 has 20 amino acids. V lost 2 bases and J lost 2; bases outside the gene matches: 10. The CDR3 sequence: CASSLPGTSGRAWAYNEQFF. The DNA of the CDR3 is TGCGCCAGCAGCTTACCCGGGACTAGCGGGAGGGCCTGGGCCTACAATGAGCAGTTCTTC.

At least ten counts were recorded for this clonotype. The rearrangement uses TRBV20-1 and TRBJ1-1; no reliable D call. Germline V CDR1 and CDR2: DFQATT, SNEGSKA (reference sequence). Trimming stripped 3 bases from V and 6 bases from J, with 11 bases between. CDR3 size: 12 residues. For the CDR3, the DNA is TGCAGTGCTAGGTACAGTCGCCCTGAAGCTTTCTTT. Protein product: CSARYSRPEAFF.

The genes are TRBV12-3 or TRBV12-4 and TRBJ1-5; D gene unclear. The V end lost 6 bases, the J end lost 6 bases, and 12 bases lay between the germline ends. The length of the CDR3 is 13 residues. CDR3 residues: CASSERSAQPQHF. CDR3 DNA sequence: TGTGCCAGCAGCGAAAGGTCTGCTCAGCCCCAGCATTTT.